The entry that follows covers one T cell receptor beta chain sequence. Its matching antigen is unknown. Investigators prepared the TCR beta libraries by applying iRepertoire HTBI primers and Arm-PCR of CDR3 regions. TCRdb ran MiXCR on the multiplex PCR reads and lists one entry per CDR3 protein. The sample yields around 400,000 distinct CDR3 sequences, around 16% seen once. The CDR3 has 15 residues. V was clipped by 2 bases and J by 2 bases, with 11 bases between them. Germline CDR1 and CDR2: MNHEY and SVGAGI. These data are taken from a study of regulatory T cells in long-lasting Graves disease. Study conclusions and caveats: Persistent disease showed a preference for TRBV28, TRBJ1-2 and TRBJ2-5.

As to time point: newly diagnosed GD, antithyroid drugs for less than 3 months. PBMC-derived RNA was used for the TCR library. American Thyroid Association guidelines served as the basis for diagnosing Graves' disease. The same sample was also used in a study of T cells in Graves' hyperthyroidism and ophthalmopathy. That publication notes: In making diagnoses, clinical symptoms, serum thyroxine and TRAb, thyroid ultrasound and orbital computed tomography were all used.

This clonotype was obtained from a woman aged 40 to 49 with Graves disease. The rearrangement joins TRBV6-5 to TRBJ2-3, with D perhaps matching TRBD2 (7 bases). The sequences come from peripheral blood mononuclear cells (PBMCs), collected at new diagnosis, from a patient treated with antithyroid drugs. The CDR3 sequence is CASSYGAGATDTQYF. The CDR3 DNA reads TGTGCCAGCAGTTACGGGGCGGGGGCCACAGATACGCAGTATTTT.